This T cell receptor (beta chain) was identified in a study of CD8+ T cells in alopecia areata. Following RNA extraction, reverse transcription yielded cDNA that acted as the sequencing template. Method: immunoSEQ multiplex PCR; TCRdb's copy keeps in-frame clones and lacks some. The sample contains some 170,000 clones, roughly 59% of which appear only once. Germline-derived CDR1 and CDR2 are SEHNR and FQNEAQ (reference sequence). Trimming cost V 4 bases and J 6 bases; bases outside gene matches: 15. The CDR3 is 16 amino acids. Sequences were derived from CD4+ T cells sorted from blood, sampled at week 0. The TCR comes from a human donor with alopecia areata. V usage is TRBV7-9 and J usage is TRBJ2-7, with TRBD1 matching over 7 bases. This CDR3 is CASSSDVRTGPPEQYF. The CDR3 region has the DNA TGTGCCAGCAGCTCCGACGTGCGGACAGGACCCCCCGAGCAGTACTTC. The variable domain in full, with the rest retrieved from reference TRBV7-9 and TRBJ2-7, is DTGVSQNPRHKITKRGQNVTFRCDPISEHNRLYWYRQTLGQGPEFLTYFQNEAQLEKSRLLSDRFSAERPKGSFSTLEIQRTEQGDSAMYLCASSSDVRTGPPEQYFGPGTRLTVT.